This TCR beta chain was sequenced in a study of T cell responses to AZD1222 COVID-19 vaccine. Study-wide points: Among spike-specific TCRs, nearly half reportedly target unmutated variant regions.

Comments on this clone: Its target is not known. Other DNA sequences of this sample code for an identical CDR3.

Only in-frame clones appear in the TCRdb table, and some are missing; sequencing was by immunoSEQ multiplex PCR. The table lists about 150,000 clones, 75% to 90% of them singletons. Germline values: CDR1 LNHDA, CDR2 SQIVND (reference sequence). With 6 bases removed from V and 4 bases from J, the gap between germline ends came to 7 bases. CDR3 length: 12 amino acids. The chain recombines TRBV19 with TRBJ1-5; D is perhaps TRBD1 (6 bases). The receptor was derived from an adult in good health. The sequences come from peripheral blood, collected on day 0 of AZD1222 vaccination. This chain's CDR3 is CASSQGNQPQHF. For the CDR3, the DNA is TGTGCCAGTAGCCAGGGGAATCAGCCCCAGCATTTT.